This T cell receptor beta chain was retrieved from a study of cytomegalovirus exposure and HLA in healthy donors (dated by TCRdb to about 2017). Looking at the study overall: In an earlier analysis of 587 of the donors, 276 Gb of sequence data and just under 120 million unique TCR beta sequences from about 179 million T cells were reported. All discovery cohort repertoires had been generated using a single sequencing platform. A later analysis re-examined previously published TCR beta repertoires from 600 to 700 donors and added high-resolution HLA genotyping to investigate patterns of TCR occurrence. A later genetic analysis took genome-wide SNP genotypes for about 55% of the roughly 700 donors and used that subset as a discovery cohort. The later analysis used no new phenotypic data to find candidate immune exposures, relying instead on TCR beta sequences and their occurrence across donors. An earlier analysis of some 500 of the donors used high-throughput TCR beta sequencing to judge whether each TCR beta V gene segment behaved as functional or pseudogenic. A separate validation cohort of over a hundred different subjects was used in addition to the roughly 700-subject first cohort. To predict cytomegalovirus infection status, the study brought together high-throughput TCR immunosequencing, statistical association of individual TCRs with disease status, and machine learning. The number of typed donors differed by locus: about 620-640 for A, B, C, DRB1 and DQB1; 500 to 550 for DQA1; around 580 for DPA1; and 400 to 480 for DPB1. The study was designed to test whether signatures of past pathogen exposure could be identified by cataloging public T cell receptors. Among around 400 genotyped donors of the cohort, an average of about 240,000 unique TCR beta nucleotide sequences were sequenced per donor, roughly 18% of them non-productive. The study profiled the T cell repertoires of approximately 700 subjects by immunosequencing and related them to cytomegalovirus serostatus. Among the roughly 400 genotyped donors, about 83% belonged to the genetic ancestry cluster associated with self-reported Caucasian donors. An early release covering 550 to 700 HLA-typed donors comprised about 290 gigabases of sequencing data and approximately 85 million unique TCR sequences. Five DR-DQ haplotypes were treated as single units for association and clustering because of strong linkage in the cohort. Donor age, sex, ethnicity and CMV serostatus were compiled alongside the repertoire data. Both class I and class II loci were covered by HLA typing, at four-digit resolution. The study at large found these results: In vitro tests confirmed that a few of the cytomegalovirus-associated TCR beta chains recognize cytomegalovirus antigens. In an earlier analysis of over 550 of the donors, most TCR beta V segments were observed in productive rearrangements about 90% or about 30% of the time, broadly matching IMGT annotations. Because HLA typing was missing for some donors at each locus, association tests included only the typed subset. The study listed 164 TCR beta chains as associated with cytomegalovirus. Because counts were too low, roughly 18 rarely observed V segments, including chromosome 9 orphons, were left out of the earlier analysis of some 600 of the donors. Most CMV-associated TCR beta chains appeared to be HLA-restricted in a later analysis, and the HLA associations seemed to be driven largely by CMV exposure. According to a later analysis, parvovirus B19, influenza, CMV and Epstein-Barr virus appeared linked to several top co-occurrence clusters. A group of highly shared sequence variants was considered likely to be a technical artifact of the sequencing pipeline. The cohort was sequenced for TCR beta chains only, and without alpha or paired-chain data the features that could be detected were limited. A further reported finding was that TCR beta sequences accurately predicted the HLA-A and HLA-B alleles for most subjects in the first cohort. In a later analysis, HLA-associated TCR beta chains showed more clonal expansion and lower generation probabilities than non-associated chains that were equally common. In a later analysis, 15,000 to 20,000 TCR beta sequences were associated with specific HLA alleles at a false discovery rate of 0.05. While some public TCRs were present in many individuals, most TCR sequences turned up only very rarely across donors. According to the authors, the approach could potentially be generalized to other disease states and immunological phenotypes. The 87-base-pair reads could not distinguish some IMGT-functional V segments, including TRBV6-2 and TRBV6-3, so those segments were excluded. According to a later analysis, TCR association rates differed among HLA loci, with DRB1 alleles showing the most associated TCRs and HLA-C alleles showing the fewest. When HLA alleles, especially DR and DQ, strongly co-occurred, TCR associations were difficult to assign to individual alleles. Linkage disequilibrium might explain the correlated functional status among segregating V segments, but an unknown experimental factor could not be ruled out. For the cohort, immune exposure information was limited to CMV serostatus. A later genetic analysis associated a missense DCLRE1C variant with V-gene and J-gene trimming of TCR beta chains, and an independent cohort replicated the association. In a later genetic analysis, fewer N-insertions in productive TCRs were reported among donors in an Asian-associated ancestry cluster than the roughly 700-donor mean. In both the original and validation cohorts, the classifier was reported to diagnose cytomegalovirus status with high specificity and sensitivity. Roughly uniform sequencing depth across donors was assumed in presence/absence analyses, although this assumption may not hold.

The count of this clone is one. The clone's antigen remains unknown. The record has no base qualities; no much larger clone is one base away. Library preparation was by the immunoSEQ multiplex PCR assay. For the multiplex PCR, a mixture combining 60 forward primers for TCR Vbeta segments and 13 reverse primers for TCR Jbeta segments was used. The CDR3 region of rearranged TCR beta genes was amplified from genomic DNA with a multiplex PCR assay. Amplified TCR beta libraries were sequenced as 87-base-pair reads on the Illumina HiSeq System. The source study handled its data this way. Across the 600 to 700 repertoires, a later analysis counted around 80 million unique TCR beta chains, about 10 million of which were shared by at least two donors. Raw reads were error-corrected and collapsed into unique sequences with a nearest-neighbor algorithm that merged closely related sequences to remove PCR and sequencing errors. CDR3 sequences were aligned to IMGT reference sequences to assign V, D and J gene segments. For a sequence to be retained, a match of at least six nucleotides was required to both a V gene segment and a J gene segment. A rearrangement counted as productive if the CDR3 had no stop codons and remained in frame with V and J, and every other rearrangement counted as non-productive. CDR3 was defined according to IMGT convention as the region running from the second conserved V-encoded cysteine to the conserved J-encoded phenylalanine. In an earlier analysis of roughly 580 of the donors, sequences lacking an unambiguous match to a single V gene segment were excluded. An earlier analysis of approximately 590 of the donors called V segments functional above 56.7% productive rearrangements and segregating when the between-donor standard deviation exceeded 5%. A statistical classification framework was built for diagnosing cytomegalovirus status from the catalog of TCR beta chain sequences. In a later analysis, TCR nucleotide sequences were compared against IMGT/GENE-DB human TR gene sequences so that V and J genes could be assigned. In a later analysis, CDR3 sequences and most-parsimonious VDJ recombination scenarios were assigned using the TCRdist pipeline. In a later analysis, each TCR beta chain was defined by its CDR3 amino acid sequence together with its V-gene family, and reads lacking a unique V-gene family were excluded. In a later analysis, 450 to 600 highly shared, low-generation-probability nucleotide sequences were removed to address suspected cross-contamination and a sequencing artifact. In a later analysis, a clonal expansion index for each public chain was calculated from normalized within-repertoire ranks of inferred template counts. In a later analysis, generation probabilities were computed using a VDJ recombination model fitted to out-of-frame rearrangements, and the results were checked against IGoR. Hypergeometric tests were used in a later analysis to score TCR-TCR, TCR-HLA and TCR-CMV co-occurrence, with a repertoire-size bias correction applied to the TCR pairs. False discovery rates were estimated in a later analysis by permuting HLA or CMV assignments 20 times. In a later analysis, co-occurring TCRs were grouped using DBSCAN, with TCRdist sequence similarity added in when clustering inside HLA-allele-positive subsets. For co-occurrence clustering, repertoires with fewer than 30,000 or more than 120,000 public chains were excluded, along with five repertoires with anomalous nucleotide sharing. TCRdb limited this immuneACCESS table to in-frame rearrangements with V and J called. A share of clones is missing; checked studies link under half to unresolved V genes, and the rest is unexplained. That table supplies the V and J calls and clone size; D and trimming were determined from the DNA. Within this sample are tens of thousands of clones, with 70% to 90% of them counted one time only. Around 5.6% of the sample rests with the top ten.

The cohort comprised under 700 healthy bone marrow donors. At the time of sampling, all cohort members were nominally healthy, though unrecorded immune exposures were likely present. The donor tested CMV seropositive, placing the donor among the 289 seropositive members of the cohort. Every donor gave a peripheral blood sample, and the peripheral blood mononuclear cells from that sample were used for TCR beta sequencing. The Qiagen DNeasy Blood Extraction Kit was used to extract genomic DNA from the blood cell samples. The germline V gene provides CDR1 MNHEY and CDR2 SVGAGI. Here V drops 6 bases and J drops 3 bases, and the junction holds 1 base not matched to any gene. The CDR3 measures 13 amino acids from cysteine to phenylalanine. The read is trimmed to its CDR3 DNA, 39 bases read in frame from base 1.

This TCR was recovered from a woman younger than 30 in good health and CMV-seropositive. Sequenced: PBMCs. The rearrangement joined TRBV6-5 to TRBJ2-1, with TRBD1 identical over 8 junction bases. This receptor carries the CDR3 CASRGTGYNEQFF. DNA sequence: TGTGCCAGCAGGGGGACAGGCTACAATGAGCAGTTCTTC.